In its sample, the clone carrying this TCR beta chain was seen many times. What it binds is unknown. These data originate in a study of T-cell reconstitution after alpha-beta-depleted transplantation in children. General study points: The origin of high day-60 TCRbeta diversity in some patients lay in surviving recipient T cells and thymic progenitors. At around two months after transplant, the alpha-beta T cells were reportedly derived from several hundred expanded clones that came from non-depleted graft cells. T-cell counts and diversity at one year following transplant were attributed mainly to newly produced T cells.

As it was prepared, the TCRbeta library received unique molecular identifiers. TCRdb reprocessed the PCR reads via MiXCR and lists one record per CDR3 protein. The sample has 450,000 to 550,000 distinct CDR3 sequences, over 9.5% seen once. Germline loops: CDR1 LGHDT, CDR2 YNNKEL (reference sequence). The V gene end was trimmed by 1 base and the J gene end by 9 bases; junction bases not matched to a gene: 8. CDR3 length: 16 residues. Sequences were derived from PBMCs, mostly from graft donor cells, sampled 180 days after TCRalphabeta/CD19-depleted stem cell transplant. The sequence was collected from a female patient aged 2-10 years who had a stem cell transplant for aplastic anemia, so the T cells may come from the graft donor. The rearrangement links TRBV3-1 to TRBJ2-1; 11 nucleotides line up with TRBD2. The CDR3 here is CASSQGNSGGAAEQFF. CDR3 nucleotide sequence: TGTGCCAGCAGCCAAGGGAATAGCGGGGGGGCCGCTGAGCAGTTCTTC.